The present T cell receptor (beta chain) was sequenced within a study of blood T cell repertoires in COVID-19 (dated by TCRdb to the early 2020s). As for the study more broadly: Collaborator samples came from the United States, Italy and Spain and covered acute and convalescent phases of COVID-19. The material from the prospective study consisted of cDNA or gDNA derived from T cells, B-cell-depleted T cells, or PBMCs. Subjects who had been exposed to COVID-19, were actively infected with it, or had recovered from it provided the deeply sampled blood TCRbeta repertoires that made up the dataset. The repertoires were released in a freely available public database intended as a resource for research on the immune response to SARS-CoV-2. Samples were obtained from the ongoing ImmuneRACE study (first 160 participants) and from approximately 1,200 subjects provided by 6 global collaborators. Nearly every sample came with metadata listing a de-identified subject ID, COVID-19 status, age in years and sex. HLA class I and class II types, where available, came from metadata supplied by the sample provider rather than from assay-based typing. The study at large found these results: The quantity of clinical and demographic metadata differed by source and by participant and was supplied without curation.

From its cysteine to its phenylalanine, the CDR3 spans 15 amino acids. The retained sequence is limited to the CDR3, 45 bases, with the frame set at the first base. Taken from the germline V gene, the CDR1 and CDR2 loops are SGDLS and YYNGEE. V and J are trimmed by 6 bases and 0 bases, and the gene matches miss 7 bases of the junction. Samples from volunteer blood donors who had recovered from COVID-19 were contributed by a second Seattle source. Whole blood was collected in K2EDTA tubes by collaborating institutions according to the institutions' own protocols. Collaborator samples were shipped for TCRbeta analysis as frozen whole blood, isolated PBMCs, or DNA extracted from either sample type. TCRbeta CDR3 regions were amplified from genomic DNA by means of the immunoSEQ Assay, a bias-controlled multiplex PCR. From the authors' description of their analysis: Nucleated cell counts per sample were estimated from amplification of reference gene primers within the assay. Sequence reads were collapsed and filtered to measure the absolute abundance of every unique TCRbeta CDR3 rearrangement. For each sample, productive Simpson clonality was calculated as the square root of Simpson's diversity index over productive rearrangements. Not all clones reach the TCRdb copy of this immuneACCESS table, which keeps in-frame sequences only. Checked studies attribute under half of the gap to unresolved V genes and leave the rest unexplained. That table supplies the V and J calls and clone size; D and trimming were determined from the DNA. The sample includes hundreds of thousands of clones, with roughly 86% observed a single time. The ten biggest clones cover 1.5% to 2% of the sample.

Notes on this clone: Its antigen has not been determined. No base quality values were provided; no much bigger clone lies one nucleotide off.

The TCR originated in a woman aged 60-75 years who had recovered from COVID-19. Sequenced material: peripheral blood. Recombination linked TRBV9 to TRBJ2-3, and TRBD1 matches 7 of the central bases. The CDR3 protein: CASTSQGFSTDTQYF. The DNA sequence is as follows: TGTGCCAGCACCTCACAGGGGTTTAGCACAGATACGCAGTATTTT.